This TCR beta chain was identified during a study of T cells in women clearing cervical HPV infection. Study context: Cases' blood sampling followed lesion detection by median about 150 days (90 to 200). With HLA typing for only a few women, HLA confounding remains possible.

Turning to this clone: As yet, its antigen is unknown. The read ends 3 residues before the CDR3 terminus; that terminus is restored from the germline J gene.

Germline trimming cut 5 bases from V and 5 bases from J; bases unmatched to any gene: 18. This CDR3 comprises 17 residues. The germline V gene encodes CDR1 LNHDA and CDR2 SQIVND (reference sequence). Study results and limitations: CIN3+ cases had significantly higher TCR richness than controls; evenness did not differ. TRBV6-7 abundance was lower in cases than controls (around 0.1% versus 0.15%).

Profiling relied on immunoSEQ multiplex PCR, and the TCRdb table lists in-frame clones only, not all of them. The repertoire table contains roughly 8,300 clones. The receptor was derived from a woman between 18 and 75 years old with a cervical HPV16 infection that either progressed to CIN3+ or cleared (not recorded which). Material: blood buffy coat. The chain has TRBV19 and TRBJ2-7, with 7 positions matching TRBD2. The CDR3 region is CASSPLFVAGEVNEQYF. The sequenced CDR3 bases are TGTGCCAGTAGTCCCCTATTCGTGGCGGGGGAGGTCAACGAG.